These 32 T cell receptor beta chains were sequenced from one sample in a study of blood T cell repertoires in COVID-19. Assay used: immunoSEQ multiplex PCR; TCRdb lists only in-frame clones, some missing. Found here are around 290,000 clones, roughly 86% of them singletons; the top ten hold approximately 1%. The sample comprised PBMCs or T cells enriched from blood (not recorded which). These receptors all come from a woman in her thirties who had recovered from COVID-19.

The chain combines TRBV29-1 with TRBJ2-3; TRBD1 is a possible D gene (5 bases). Trimming stripped 7 bases from V and 2 bases from J, with 13 bases between. Germline values: CDR1 SQVTM, CDR2 ANQGSEA. This CDR3 has 13 residues. CDR3 nucleotide sequence: TGCAGCGGAAGTGGGGCCACCACAGATACGCAGTATTTT. Protein: CSGSGATTDTQYF.

V gene TRBV4-1 combines with J gene TRBJ1-2, with D possibly TRBD1 on 6 matching bases. Per the germline V gene, CDR1 is MGHRA and CDR2 is YSYEKL. The CDR3 sequence is 17 residues long. Trimming took 0 bases from V and 5 from J, leaving 19 bases between them. CDR3 sequence: CASSQDQATGTYYGYTF. For the CDR3, the DNA is TGCGCCAGCAGCCAAGACCAAGCTACAGGGACGTATTATGGCTACACCTTC.

This chain links TRBV9 with TRBJ1-1; possibly TRBD1 for D (5 bases). Germline assignment: CDR1 SGDLS and CDR2 YYNGEE. V shed 1 base and J shed 3 bases, with 13 bases lying between them. The CDR3 loop spans 15 amino acids. This CDR3 reads CASSVSHRLDTEAFF. CDR3 nucleotide sequence: TGTGCCAGCAGCGTATCTCACAGGTTGGACACTGAAGCTTTCTTT.

V is TRBV23-1 and J is TRBJ1-2, with 9 bases matching TRBD1. TRBV23-1 is assigned to the ORF class and has an uncertain function. The CDR3 is 16 residues long. With V trimmed by 8 bases and J by 5 bases, 15 bases remained unmatched. This chain's CDR3 is CASEPRRDRADYGYTF. DNA for the CDR3: TGCGCCAGCGAACCCAGGAGGGACAGGGCTGATTATGGCTACACCTTC.

In DNA, the CDR3 is TGTGCCAGCAGTGGGCGGACGGGGGGGCCCGGATCCTACAATGAGCAGTTCTTC. Its protein is CASSGRTGGPGSYNEQFF. V is TRBV6-1 and J is TRBJ2-1; 8 nucleotides line up with TRBD2. V shed 4 bases, J shed 1 base, and the junction held 12 bases outside the gene matches. The CDR3 has 18 amino acids. Germline CDR1 reads MNHNS; CDR2 reads SASEGT.

The V gene is TRBV7-9, the J gene TRBJ2-1, with D tentatively TRBD2 (6 bases). The germline V gene encodes CDR1 SEHNR and CDR2 FQNEAQ (reference sequence). V lost 5 bases and J 0 bases, leaving 14 bases between the germline ends. CDR3 length equals 16 residues. The CDR3 DNA is TGTGCCAGCAGCCTCCGGGGGACCCTCTCCTACAATGAGCAGTTCTTC. It specifies CASSLRGTLSYNEQFF.

This clone was counted a single time. The chain carries TRBV30 and TRBJ1-3; D ambiguous. The CDR3 spans 13 residues. Germline-derived CDR1 and CDR2 are GTSNPN and SVGIG (reference sequence). The V end lost 5 bases, the J end lost 0 bases, and 8 bases lay between the germline ends. Written as DNA, the CDR3 is TGTGCCTGGGATACTAGCTCTGGAAACACCATATATTTT. This sequence encodes CAWDTSSGNTIYF.

The chain uses TRBV10-3 and TRBJ2-7; D remains ambiguous. The CDR3 is made up of 12 amino acids. Germline V gene lookup returns CDR1 ENHRY and CDR2 SYGVKD. Trimming removed 6 bases at V and 2 bases at J, with 8 bases between. The CDR3: CAISPRTYEQYF. CDR3 nucleotides: TGTGCCATCAGCCCCAGGACCTACGAGCAGTACTTC.

The chain recombines TRBV16 with TRBJ2-1; D is perhaps TRBD2 (6 bases). Germline CDR1 KGHSY, CDR2 FQNENV. With 4 bases removed from V and 3 bases from J, the gap between germline ends came to 13 bases. This CDR3 has 15 residues. CDR3 loop: CASSRMPGGYNEQFF. The CDR3 region has the DNA TGTGCCAGCAGCCGGATGCCCGGGGGCTACAATGAGCAGTTCTTC.

In this sample, this clone turned up a few times. The chain is built from TRBV2 and TRBJ2-7; 7 nucleotides agree with TRBD1. The germline V gene encodes CDR1 SNHLY and CDR2 FYNNEI. J gave up 6 bases and V 1 base, and 3 bases lay outside the gene matches. The CDR3 totals 13 residues. Written as DNA, the CDR3 is TGTGCCAGCAGTGAAGGCAGGGGGTCCGAGCAGTACTTC. Protein: CASSEGRGSEQYF. Looking up the rest from reference TRBV2 and TRBJ2-7 gives the full variable domain: EPEVTQTPSHQVTQMGQEVILRCVPISNHLYFYWYRQILGQKVEFLVSFYNNEISEKSEIFDDQFSVERPDGSNFTLKIRSTKLEDSAMYFCASSEGRGSEQYFGPGTRLTVT.

This clone was picked up a small number of times. The chain couples TRBV13 to TRBJ1-2, with 7 bases identical to TRBD1. CDR3 length equals 17 residues. J lost 5 bases, V lost 5 bases, and 17 bases had no gene match. CDR1 is PRHDT and CDR2 is FYEKMQ in the germline V gene (reference sequence). Here the CDR3 DNA reads TGTGCCAGCAGCCCTCGTGGGGACAGTTGGGAACCATATGGCTACACCTTC. Translation gives CASSPRGDSWEPYGYTF.

This chain joins TRBV27 and TRBJ2-7; 9 bases align to TRBD2. Per germline, CDR1 MNHEY and CDR2 SMNVEV (reference sequence). J lost 5 bases, V lost 6 bases, and 8 bases had no gene match. The CDR3 spans 14 residues. The CDR3 loop is CASSFSGSSNEQYF. In DNA form, the CDR3 reads TGTGCCAGCAGCTTTAGCGGGAGTAGTAACGAGCAGTACTTC.

The chain carries TRBV5-1 and TRBJ2-5; 8 bases agree with TRBD1. The CDR3 is 15 residues long. Looked up from germline, CDR1 is SGHRS and CDR2 is YFSETQ. Germline trimming cut 4 bases from V and 2 bases from J; bases unmatched to any gene: 7. The CDR3 loop reads CASSEGQGPQETQYF. CDR3 DNA sequence: TGCGCCAGCAGCGAAGGACAGGGACCGCAAGAGACCCAGTACTTC. The variable domain in full, completed from reference TRBV5-1 and TRBJ2-5, reads KAGVTQTPRYLIKTRGQQVTLSCSPISGHRSVSWYQQTPGQGLQFLFEYFSETQRNKGNFPGRFSGRQFSNSRSEMNVSTLELGDSALYLCASSEGQGPQETQYFGPGTRLLVL.

V usage is TRBV27 and J usage is TRBJ2-7; D is unresolved. Deletions cut 3 bases from V and 0 bases from J, with 3 bases between. Germline V gives CDR1 MNHEY, CDR2 SMNVEV (reference sequence). The CDR3 contains 12 residues. CDR3 loop: CASSFYSYEQYF. CDR3 in DNA: TGTGCCAGCAGTTTTTACTCCTACGAGCAGTACTTC.

The rearrangement uses TRBV4-1 and TRBJ2-6; weak D call: TRBD2 (6 bases). Germline V lookup: CDR1 MGHRA, CDR2 YSYEKL. CDR3 length equals 16 residues. The ends were cut back, 0 bases at V and 1 base at J, with 7 bases in the middle. CDR3 residues: CASSQEGTSGANVLTF. CDR3 bases: TGCGCCAGCAGCCAAGAGGGGACTTCTGGGGCCAACGTCCTGACTTTC.

The rearrangement uses TRBV9 and TRBJ2-7; 9 nucleotides align to TRBD1. The germline V gene has CDR1 SGDLS and CDR2 YYNGEE. V shed 3 bases, J shed 2 bases, and the junction held 15 bases outside the gene matches. The CDR3 contains 18 residues. The CDR3 sequence: CASSEAPGVGQGPYEQYF. The CDR3 bases are TGTGCCAGCAGCGAGGCCCCCGGTGTTGGACAGGGGCCCTACGAGCAGTACTTC.

The chain combines TRBV5-1 with TRBJ2-7; tentative D call: TRBD1 (5 bases). From germline, CDR1 is SGHRS and CDR2 YFSETQ. This CDR3 is built from 13 residues. The V and J ends lost 4 bases and 7 bases respectively, with 15 bases between them. This CDR3 reads CASSRGRIEEQYF. In DNA form, the CDR3 reads TGCGCCAGCAGCAGGGGCCGAATTGAGGAGCAGTACTTC.

The chain joins TRBV18 to TRBJ1-3; D is possibly TRBD1 (6 bases). The V end was cut by 2 bases, the J end by 4 bases, with 12 bases between. The germline CDR1 and CDR2 sequences are KGHSH and LQKENI. CDR3 length equals 15 residues. The CDR3 protein is CASSPSGTQGNTIYF. The CDR3, as DNA: TGTGCCAGCTCACCATCCGGGACACAGGGAAACACCATATATTTT.

The genes are TRBV9 and TRBJ2-7; D may be TRBD2 (5 bases). CDR1 and CDR2 from the germline V gene are SGDLS and YYNGEE. Trimming stripped 4 bases from V and 3 bases from J, with 20 bases between. The CDR3 spans 16 residues. CDR3 sequence: CASSSSLMGRDYEQYF. The CDR3, as DNA: TGTGCCAGCAGCTCCTCACTTATGGGCCGGGACTACGAGCAGTACTTC.

The chain uses TRBV11-3 and TRBJ1-3; a weak D match, TRBD1 (6 bases). Germline V gene sequence: CDR1 SGHNT, CDR2 YENEEA. Trimming left V 0 bases short and J 3 bases short, with 12 bases between. The CDR3 is 16 amino acids. The CDR3 coding sequence is TGTGCCAGCAGCTTAGATCTTGGGGGCGTTGGAAACACCATATATTTT. Protein product: CASSLDLGGVGNTIYF.

This chain uses TRBV4-1 with TRBJ1-4; D gene uncertain. The CDR3 totals 16 residues. Germline V gene sequence: CDR1 MGHRA, CDR2 YSYEKL. V was pared by 0 bases and J by 5 bases, with 13 bases between. CDR3 protein: CASSQESSRGNEKLFF. For the CDR3, the DNA is TGCGCCAGCAGCCAAGAGTCTTCCCGAGGGAATGAAAAACTGTTTTTT.

This clone showed up just once. V gene TRBV14 combines with J gene TRBJ1-1; TRBD1 is a possible D gene (5 bases). Per germline, CDR1 SGHDN and CDR2 FVKESK. The CDR3 length is 13 residues. Trimming stripped 2 bases from V and 11 bases from J, with 15 bases between. The CDR3 DNA sequence: TGTGCCAGCAGCCAACAGGGCGGAAGGTTTGCTTTCTTT. Amino acid sequence: CASSQQGGRFAFF.

This chain joins TRBV4-1 and TRBJ2-1, with a possible D match to TRBD2 (5 bases). With 4 bases removed from V and 12 bases from J, the gap between germline ends came to 16 bases. Germline-derived CDR1 and CDR2 are MGHRA and YSYEKL. The length of the CDR3 is 13 residues. This CDR3 reads CASSPPASNWQFF. As DNA, the CDR3 is TGCGCCAGCAGCCCGCCTGCTAGCAACTGGCAGTTCTTC.

The chain joins TRBV10-3 to TRBJ1-1, with 8 bases lining up with TRBD1. Trimming cost V 8 bases and J 1 base; bases outside gene matches: 3. Germline V gives CDR1 ENHRY, CDR2 SYGVKD. The CDR3 totals 13 residues. The CDR3 DNA follows: TGTGCCATCTCGGGACAGGCGAACACTGAAGCTTTCTTT. Translation gives CAISGQANTEAFF.

This chain joins TRBV7-6 and TRBJ2-6; D unresolved. This CDR3 is 14 amino acids long. Trimming pared 8 bases from V and 0 bases from J, leaving 8 bases between. The V gene's germline CDR1 is SGHVS and CDR2 FNYEAQ. The CDR3 DNA reads TGTGCCAGCGAATTGAGCTCTGGGGCCAACGTCCTGACTTTC. Protein product: CASELSSGANVLTF.

The genes are TRBV4-2 and TRBJ1-4; possible D gene TRBD1, 5 bases. The CDR3 has 15 residues. V was clipped by 1 base and J by 3 bases, with 9 bases between them. The V gene's germline CDR1 is LGHNA and CDR2 YNFKEQ. This CDR3 reads CASSQGVGANEKLFF. CDR3 coding DNA: TGTGCCAGCAGCCAAGGGGTAGGGGCTAATGAAAAACTGTTTTTT.

This rearrangement joins TRBV18 to TRBJ2-2; 7 nucleotides line up with TRBD2. The germline CDR1 and CDR2 sequences are KGHSH and LQKENI. The trim removed 1 base at V and 7 bases at J, leaving 9 bases unmatched. There are 16 residues in the CDR3. Written as DNA, the CDR3 is TGTGCCAGCTCACCACGCTCGACGGGGGGAGGCGGGGAGCTGTTTTTT. Its protein is CASSPRSTGGGGELFF. Filled out from reference TRBV18 and TRBJ2-2, the complete variable domain reads NAGVMQNPRHLVRRRGQEARLRCSPMKGHSHVYWYRQLPEEGLKFMVYLQKENIIDESGMPKERFSAEFPKEGPSILRIQQVVRGDSAAYFCASSPRSTGGGGELFFGEGSRLTVL.

The rearrangement uses TRBV6-6 and TRBJ1-5; TRBD1 matches 7 bases. The CDR3 is 18 amino acids. Germline V CDR1 and CDR2: MNHNY, SVGAGI (reference sequence). V lost 7 bases, J lost 0 bases, and 15 bases stayed unmatched. The CDR3 region has the DNA TGTGCCAGCACTCGAGACACCCCAGGGGGAGGTAGCAATCAGCCCCAGCATTTT. Protein product: CASTRDTPGGGSNQPQHF.

The chain couples TRBV11-3 to TRBJ1-1; no clear D gene. V was shortened by 7 bases and J by 4 bases, with 13 bases between the two germline ends. The CDR3 runs to 13 residues. Per germline, CDR1 SGHNT and CDR2 YENEEA. As DNA, the CDR3 is TGTGCCAGCACGGTGGCGCCGGGCACTGAAGCTTTCTTT. Its protein product is CASTVAPGTEAFF.

The sample holds a few counts of this clone. The chain recombines TRBV4-1 with TRBJ1-1; 7 bases are shared with TRBD1. The trim removed 2 bases at V and 9 bases at J, leaving 6 bases unmatched. CDR3 size: 13 residues. CDR1 is MGHRA, CDR2 YSYEKL, per germline. The CDR3 sequence: CASSQLETGQAFF. CDR3 bases: TGCGCCAGCAGCCAATTGGAGACAGGGCAAGCTTTCTTT.

The chain joins TRBV6-1 to TRBJ1-3; D perhaps matches TRBD1 (5 bases). CDR3 size: 16 residues. CDR1 is MNHNS, CDR2 SASEGT, per germline. Trimming stripped 1 base from V and 1 base from J, with 11 bases between. CDR3 nucleotide sequence: TGTGCCAGCAGTGAAGGGCAGGGTGGTTCTGGAAACACCATATATTTT. This gives the protein CASSEGQGGSGNTIYF.

The J gene is TRBJ2-6, the V gene TRBV10-3; 12 bases fit TRBD1. Germline lookup yields CDR1 ENHRY and CDR2 SYGVKD. This CDR3 region has 20 residues. Losses at the gene ends were 1 base for V and 2 bases for J; bases not matched to a gene: 9. CDR3 residues: CAISEFFIGTGGPGANVLTF. CDR3 nucleotide sequence: TGTGCCATCAGTGAGTTTTTTATCGGGACAGGGGGCCCTGGGGCCAACGTCCTGACTTTC.